This is a list of T cell receptor beta chains from one sample in a study of Graves' ophthalmopathy and Graves' hyperthyroidism. TCRdb reanalysed the multiplex PCR reads using MiXCR and keeps one entry per CDR3 protein. The sample records 600,000 to 700,000 distinct CDR3 sequences, about 38% being singletons. The sequencing sample was made of peripheral blood. Receptor source: an adult man with Graves' ophthalmopathy. Both conserved end residues are part of each CDR3. A D gene is named only where the DNA matches it firmly.

>TRBV4-1|TRBD1|TRBJ2-7
CASSQAPSTGEEQYF
>TRBV6-6|-|TRBJ1-2
CASRPGVNYGYTF
>TRBV12-3/TRBV12-4|-|TRBJ2-7
CASSQASESSYEQYF
>TRBV19|TRBD1|TRBJ1-4
CASLPGTEANEKLFF
>TRBV7-8|-|TRBJ1-2
CASSSSLNYGYTF
>TRBV29-1|TRBD1|TRBJ1-6
CSVEGTGGKDSPLHF
>TRBV25-1|-|TRBJ2-6
CASSPLGRGESGANVLTF
>TRBV9|-|TRBJ2-7
CASSQEGQYHEQYF
>TRBV4-3|-|TRBJ2-2
CASSQDLGSGRAGELFF
>TRBV11-2|-|TRBJ2-1
CASSLGNSGDNEQFF
>TRBV25-1|-|TRBJ1-2
CASSETGYSRGYTF
>TRBV10-3|-|TRBJ1-1
CAIRPQGGTEAFF
>TRBV6-6|-|TRBJ2-6
CASSPWGQGGGANVLTF
>TRBV5-1|-|TRBJ1-1
CASSLVAGEHTEAFF
>TRBV20-1|-|TRBJ1-1
CSARRGNGKTEAFF
>TRBV12-3/TRBV12-4|TRBD1|TRBJ1-5
CASRGAGQGDQPQHF
>TRBV7-2|-|TRBJ2-2
CASSQREATDTANTGELFF
>TRBV7-8|TRBD2|TRBJ2-2
CASSSRLALTGELFF
>TRBV29-1|-|TRBJ2-5
CSVEDRGMETQYF
>TRBV24-1|-|TRBJ2-1
CATSDRFNEQFF
>TRBV5-1|-|TRBJ2-5
CASSRAQTQETQYF
>TRBV7-8|TRBD1|TRBJ1-1
CASSPKEGTGETEAFF
>TRBV19|TRBD1|TRBJ1-5
CASSRRDRGGNQPQHF
>TRBV29-1|TRBD2|TRBJ2-7
CSVDVSASGEQYF
>TRBV6-6|-|TRBJ1-2
CASSWGYGYAF
>TRBV5-1|-|TRBJ2-7
CVSSADYEQYF
>TRBV19|-|TRBJ2-7
CASSARTYEQYF
>TRBV12-3/TRBV12-4|-|TRBJ1-1
CASSARPGGTEAFF
>TRBV7-8|-|TRBJ1-2
CASSPPGRSGGYTF
>TRBV9|-|TRBJ2-2
CASSTNTGELFF
>TRBV5-1|-|TRBJ1-4
CASSTDSTGLKLFF
>TRBV6-6|TRBD1|TRBJ1-3
CASSIQGADGTDRNTIYF
>TRBV6-4|-|TRBJ1-3
CASREDSSPGNTIYF
>TRBV2|-|TRBJ1-5
CASSELSGNQPQHF
>TRBV5-4|-|TRBJ2-2
CASSLVSKGRGELFF
>TRBV7-2|TRBD2|TRBJ2-2
CASSISGANTGELFF
>TRBV4-3|-|TRBJ1-4
CASSQSSGGFREKLFF
>TRBV2|-|TRBJ1-6
CAISDFGRVSPLHF
>TRBV10-3|TRBD1|TRBJ2-7
CAISRDRGSYEQYF